The present T cell receptor (beta chain) was sequenced within a study of type 1 regulatory T cells. TCRdb recomputed calls from the reads with MiXCR, one row per CDR3 protein. Of some 89,000 distinct CDR3 sequences listed, around a third are singletons. The sample was CD4+ T cells, either the whole sample or a sorted fraction (not recorded which). This TCR derives from a human donor in good health.

The CDR3 coding sequence is TGTGCCAGCAGGCAGACTAGCGGGAAGGCCTACGAGCAGTACTTC. This codes for CASRQTSGKAYEQYF. This sequence joins TRBV6-5 and TRBJ2-7; 11 nucleotides agree with TRBD2. Unmatched junction bases numbered 6, after V lost 6 bases and J lost 2 bases. This CDR3 spans 15 amino acids. Germline CDR1 reads MNHEY; CDR2 reads SVGAGI.